This entry concerns a single T cell receptor (beta chain). The sample belongs to a study of cytomegalovirus exposure and HLA in healthy donors. PCR primers comprised 60 Vbeta and 13 Jbeta primers. Measured with immunoSEQ multiplex PCR; TCRdb has only the in-frame clones, and not every one. The sample lists about 150,000 clones; around 78% were seen once. CDR1 is MNHNS, CDR2 SASEGT, per germline. V gave up 8 bases and J gave up 6 bases; unmatched junction bases: 9. This CDR3 is built from 14 residues. The rearrangement links TRBV6-1 to TRBJ2-7; 11 nucleotides align to TRBD2. This TCR was recovered from a man in his forties in good health and CMV-seropositive. Material: PBMCs. This CDR3 reads CASLRSGRAPEQYF. The CDR3, as DNA: TGTGCCAGCCTCCGTAGCGGGAGGGCCCCCGAGCAGTACTTC.